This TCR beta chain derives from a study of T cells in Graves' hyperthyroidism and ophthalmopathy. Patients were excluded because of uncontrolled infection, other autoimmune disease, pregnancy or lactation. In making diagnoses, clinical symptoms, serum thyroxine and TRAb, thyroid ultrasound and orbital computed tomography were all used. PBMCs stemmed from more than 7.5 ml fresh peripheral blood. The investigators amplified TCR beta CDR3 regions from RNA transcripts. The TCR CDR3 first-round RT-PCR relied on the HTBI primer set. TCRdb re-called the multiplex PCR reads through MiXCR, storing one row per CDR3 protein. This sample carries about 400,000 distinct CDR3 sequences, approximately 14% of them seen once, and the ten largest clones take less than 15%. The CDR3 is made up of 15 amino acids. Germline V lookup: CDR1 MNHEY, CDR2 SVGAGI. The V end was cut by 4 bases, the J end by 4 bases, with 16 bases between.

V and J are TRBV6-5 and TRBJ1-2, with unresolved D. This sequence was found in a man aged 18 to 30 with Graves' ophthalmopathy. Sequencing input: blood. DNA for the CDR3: TGTGCCAGCAGTTCCTGGGCCCCTGGGATCTATGGCTACACCTTC. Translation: CASSSWAPGIYGYTF.